Shown below are 18 T cell receptor beta chains from a single sample sequenced in a study of blood T cell repertoires in COVID-19. Sequencing was performed with immunoSEQ multiplex PCR; in TCRdb, only in-frame clones are kept and a portion is missing. The repertoire holds roughly 180,000 clones, with approximately 88% as singletons. The sample comprised PBMCs or T cells enriched from blood (not recorded which). These receptor sequences come from a woman between 55 and 75 years old who had recovered from COVID-19.

The chain is built from TRBV19 and TRBJ2-7, with D tentatively TRBD2 (6 bases). Germline CDR1 and CDR2: LNHDA and SQIVND (reference sequence). This CDR3 is 15 amino acids long. Between the trimmed V and J ends, which lost 1 base and 1 base, there was a span of 11 bases. The CDR3 region has the DNA TGTGCCAGTAGTATAGCAGGGAGGAAGTCCTACGAGCAGTACTTC. Translated, it gives CASSIAGRKSYEQYF.

The rearrangement uses TRBV30 and TRBJ2-1; 14 bases fit TRBD2. CDR1 and CDR2 from the germline V gene are GTSNPN and SVGIG (reference sequence). The CDR3 is 17 residues long. Trimming removed 3 bases from V and 0 bases from J; junction bases left unmatched: 4. The CDR3 reads CAWRRLAGGSSYNEQFF. The CDR3 DNA reads TGTGCCTGGAGGCGACTAGCGGGAGGGAGCTCCTACAATGAGCAGTTCTTC.

The chain uses TRBV5-4 and TRBJ2-3; D ambiguous. Germline-derived CDR1 and CDR2 are SGHNT and YYREEE (reference sequence). This CDR3 spans 14 amino acids. V was cut by 1 base and J by 0 bases, with 6 bases left in between. DNA for the CDR3: TGTGCCAGCAGCTTGCAGCGTAGCACAGATACGCAGTATTTT. Translated: CASSLQRSTDTQYF.

The CDR3 bases are TGTGCCAGTAGTTTAATGGGCGCCCCGAACACCGGGGAGCTGTTTTTT. It is translated as CASSLMGAPNTGELFF. V usage is TRBV19 and J usage is TRBJ2-2, with D unclear. The CDR3 has 16 residues. Trimming took 5 bases from V and 0 from J, leaving 13 bases between them. CDR1 and CDR2 from the germline V gene are LNHDA and SQIVND (reference sequence).

The rearrangement uses TRBV5-4 and TRBJ1-1, with a weak D call TRBD1 (5 bases). Trimming removed 4 bases from V and 3 bases from J, with 16 bases in between. The V gene's germline CDR1 is SGHNT and CDR2 YYREEE (reference sequence). CDR3 length equals 15 residues. CDR3 sequence: CASSPGGVSDTEAFF. CDR3 bases: TGTGCCAGCAGCCCCGGGGGAGTATCGGACACTGAAGCTTTCTTT. Together with reference TRBV5-4 and TRBJ1-1, the CDR3 gives the full variable domain: ETGVTQSPTHLIKTRGQQVTLRCSSQSGHNTVSWYQQALGQGPQFIFQYYREEENGRGNFPPRFSGLQFPNYSSELNVNALELDDSALYLCASSPGGVSDTEAFFGQGTRLTVV.

The chain recombines TRBV29-1 with TRBJ2-3; 9 bases fit TRBD2. With V trimmed by 4 bases and J by 2 bases, 13 bases remained unmatched. The CDR3 has 17 residues. Germline lookup yields CDR1 SQVTM and CDR2 ANQGSEA. CDR3 residues: CSVVGMGTSQTTDTQYF. CDR3 coding DNA: TGCAGCGTTGTAGGTATGGGGACTAGCCAAACCACAGATACGCAGTATTTT.

CDR3 protein: CAISESTGRTEAFF. CDR3 in DNA: TGTGCCATCAGTGAGTCGACAGGGAGGACTGAAGCTTTCTTT. The chain combines TRBV10-3 with TRBJ1-1; the match to TRBD1 covers 7 bases. CDR3 size: 14 residues. Per germline, CDR1 ENHRY and CDR2 SYGVKD. The trim removed 0 bases at V and 5 bases at J, leaving 3 bases unmatched.

The chain has TRBV4-1 and TRBJ1-4; 8 nucleotides match TRBD1. Per the germline V gene, CDR1 is MGHRA and CDR2 is YSYEKL. This CDR3 comprises 13 residues. After removal of 6 bases from V and 8 bases from J, the junction contained 5 bases not matched to a gene. CDR3: CASSYDRGEKLFF. The CDR3 DNA reads TGCGCCAGCAGTTATGACAGGGGAGAAAAACTGTTTTTT.

The rearrangement links TRBV7-9 to TRBJ2-7; TRBD2 is a possible D gene (7 bases). CDR3 length equals 16 residues. The ends were cut back, 0 bases at V and 0 bases at J, with 12 bases in the middle. CDR1 and CDR2 (germline): SEHNR, FQNEAQ (reference sequence). The CDR3 nucleotides read TGTGCCAGCAGCTTAGCGGGGGGGCACAGCTCCTACGAGCAGTACTTC. Encoded protein: CASSLAGGHSSYEQYF.

This chain uses TRBV3-1 (or the pseudogene TRBV3-2) with TRBJ1-1, with D unresolved. This CDR3 region has 13 residues. The V end lost 3 bases, the J end lost 4 bases, and 9 bases lay between the germline ends. The germline V gene encodes CDR1 LGHDT and CDR2 YNNKEL (reference sequence). As DNA, the CDR3 is TGTGCCAGCAGCCAGGGAGGTGGCACTGAAGCTTTCTTT. It translates to CASSQGGGTEAFF.

The genes are TRBV6-6 and TRBJ2-2, with 8 bases that match TRBD2. This CDR3 spans 13 amino acids. Germline values: CDR1 MNHNY, CDR2 SVGAGI (reference sequence). With 5 bases clipped from V and 6 bases from J, the junction kept 2 bases outside the gene matches. CDR3: CASSKRESGELFF. In DNA form, the CDR3 reads TGTGCCAGCAGTAAGCGGGAGTCCGGGGAGCTGTTTTTT.

This chain joins TRBV5-4 and TRBJ2-3; 16 bases agree with TRBD2. V shed 4 bases and J 10 bases; nucleotides not matched to a gene: 9. Germline assignment: CDR1 SGHNT and CDR2 YYREEE (reference sequence). CDR3 length: 16 residues. CDR3: CASSTGTSGRAKAQYF. DNA for the CDR3: TGTGCCAGCAGCACCGGGACTAGCGGGAGGGCCAAGGCGCAGTATTTT.

The chain has TRBV11-2 and TRBJ2-7, with unresolved D. The germline gives CDR1 SGHAT, CDR2 FQNNGV. The V and J ends lost 1 base and 6 bases respectively, with 13 bases between them. This CDR3 has 14 amino acids. For the CDR3, the DNA is TGTGCCAGCAGCTTAGTCATGTACAGTATCGAGCAGTACTTC. Translating it yields CASSLVMYSIEQYF.

This clone was counted only a few times. The J gene is TRBJ2-7, the V gene TRBV2; D gene ambiguous. Looked up from germline, CDR1 is SNHLY and CDR2 is FYNNEI. The V and J ends lost 6 bases and 0 bases respectively, with 6 bases between them. The CDR3 is 12 amino acids. In nucleotides, the CDR3 is TGTGCCAGCAGCTTTAGCTCCTACGAGCAGTACTTC. It yields the protein CASSFSSYEQYF. The full variable domain, its missing parts supplied by reference TRBV2 and TRBJ2-7, is EPEVTQTPSHQVTQMGQEVILRCVPISNHLYFYWYRQILGQKVEFLVSFYNNEISEKSEIFDDQFSVERPDGSNFTLKIRSTKLEDSAMYFCASSFSSYEQYFGPGTRLTVT.

A word on this clone: This sample includes further DNA sequences coding for the same CDR3. The V and J genes are TRBV3-1 (or the pseudogene TRBV3-2) and TRBJ1-2; D is possibly TRBD1 (5 bases). The CDR3 extends over 12 amino acids. Trimming removed 3 bases at V and 6 bases at J, with 8 bases between. Per the germline V gene, CDR1 is LGHDT and CDR2 is YNNKEL (reference sequence). The CDR3 reads CASSQIRDGYTF. The CDR3 nucleotides are TGTGCCAGCAGCCAGATCAGGGATGGCTACACCTTC.

This chain uses TRBV27 with TRBJ2-1; 9 bases line up with TRBD2. The V gene's germline CDR1 is MNHEY and CDR2 SMNVEV (reference sequence). The ends lost 6 bases at V and 8 bases at J; junction bases unmatched: 11. This CDR3 spans 15 amino acids. CDR3 protein: CASSSWREGLDEQFF. DNA for the CDR3: TGTGCCAGCAGCTCCTGGCGGGAGGGCCTGGATGAGCAGTTCTTC.

This chain links TRBV4-1 with TRBJ1-4, with 8 bases that match TRBD1. Trimming removed 9 bases from V and 1 base from J; junction bases left unmatched: 7. From germline, CDR1 is MGHRA and CDR2 YSYEKL. The CDR3 length is 15 residues. CDR3 loop: CASKQGGITNEKLFF. CDR3 sequence (DNA): TGCGCCAGTAAACAGGGGGGTATAACTAATGAAAAACTGTTTTTT.

The V and J genes are TRBV5-5 and TRBJ2-1, with 7 bases lining up with TRBD1. CDR1 and CDR2 from the germline V gene are SGHKS and YYEKEE (reference sequence). The CDR3 consists of 16 residues. J lost 2 bases, V lost 3 bases, and 8 bases had no gene match. In DNA form, the CDR3 reads TGTGCCAGCAGCTGGGCGACAGGGACCGCCTACAATGAGCAGTTCTTC. As protein: CASSWATGTAYNEQFF.